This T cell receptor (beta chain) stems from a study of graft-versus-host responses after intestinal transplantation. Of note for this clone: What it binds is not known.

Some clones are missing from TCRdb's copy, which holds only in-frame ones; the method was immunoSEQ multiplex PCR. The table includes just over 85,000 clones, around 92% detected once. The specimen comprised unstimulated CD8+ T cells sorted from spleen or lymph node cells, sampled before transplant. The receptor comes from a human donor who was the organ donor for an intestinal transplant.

CDR3 region: CASSQGPLSYEQYF. Written as DNA, the CDR3 is TGTGCCAGCAGCCAGGGTCCCCTCTCCTACGAGCAGTACTTC. The chain employs TRBV2 and TRBJ2-7; D perhaps matches TRBD1 (5 bases). The CDR3 length is 14 residues. V was pared by 6 bases and J by 0 bases, with 12 bases between. Germline V gene sequence: CDR1 SNHLY, CDR2 FYNNEI.